This TCR beta chain is from a study of blood T cell repertoires in COVID-19. On the study more broadly: Acute-phase and convalescent COVID-19 samples originated in the United States, Italy and Spain. PBMCs, B-cell-depleted T cells, or T cells were the source of the cDNA or gDNA that made up the material.

The CDR3 consists of 13 residues. Germline loops: CDR1 SGHTA, CDR2 FQGNSA. Trimming took 2 bases from V and 9 from J, leaving 10 bases between them. In the study's own analysis: Estimation of nucleated cell counts was performed using reference gene primer amplification. The table came from immunoSEQ multiplex PCR; TCRdb's copy has only in-frame clones and leaves some out. The V and J calls and clone size come from that table; D and trimming were worked out from the DNA. The profile shows 200,000 to 250,000 clones, 86% of them singletons. The sequence was collected from an elderly man with acute or convalescent COVID-19. The specimen sequenced was peripheral blood. The chain has TRBV7-2 and TRBJ2-2; maybe TRBD1 (6 bases). The CDR3 is CASSLIRGRELFF. In DNA, the CDR3 is TGTGCCAGCAGCTTAATCAGGGGACGGGAGCTGTTTTTT. Drawing the rest from reference TRBV7-2 and TRBJ2-2, the complete variable domain is GAGVSQSPSNKVTEKGKDVELRCDPISGHTALYWYRQSLGQGLEFLIYFQGNSAPDKSGLPSDRFSAERTGGSVSTLTIQRTQQEDSAVYLCASSLIRGRELFFGEGSRLTVL.